This T cell receptor beta chain was observed in a study of T cell repertoires in cytomegalovirus infection. Study context: TCR beta signatures that were public indicated CMV infection and matching HLA type.

V lost 1 base and J 2 bases, leaving 10 bases between the germline ends. The CDR3 runs to 15 residues. Per germline, CDR1 MNHEY and CDR2 SMNVEV (reference sequence). Comment on this clonotype: Its antigen is currently unknown.

General study findings and limits: Clonotype analysis showed dominance of the ex vivo response by HLA-C-restricted CMV-specific TCR beta clonotypes. The study identified carriers of CMV plus the relevant HLA from cumulative public TCR beta family frequency.

MiXCR, applied by TCRdb to the reads, yields one record per CDR3 protein. The data contain around 750,000 distinct CDR3 sequences, roughly 33% of them seen just once; the ten biggest clones take up roughly an eighth. This specimen was cultured CD8+ T cells from PBMCs, taken from culture after CMV antigen stimulation. This TCR derives from a human donor in good health (CMV status not recorded). Some clones in this sample may be carry-over from other donors' samples. The genes are TRBV27 and TRBJ2-3; D unresolved. The CDR3 loop reads CASSLYALATDTQYF. The CDR3 region has the DNA TGTGCCAGCAGTTTATACGCCCTTGCCACAGATACGCAGTATTTT.